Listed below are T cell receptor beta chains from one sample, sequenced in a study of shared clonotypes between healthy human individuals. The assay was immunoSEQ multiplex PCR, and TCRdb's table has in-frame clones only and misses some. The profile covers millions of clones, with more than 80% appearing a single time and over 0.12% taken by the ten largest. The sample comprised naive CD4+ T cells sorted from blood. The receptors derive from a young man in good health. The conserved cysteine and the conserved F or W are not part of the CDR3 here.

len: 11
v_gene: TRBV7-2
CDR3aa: ASTTGINYGYT

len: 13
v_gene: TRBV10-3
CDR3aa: AIREQPTPGNTIY

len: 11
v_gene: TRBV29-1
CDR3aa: SVSTGLLYEQY

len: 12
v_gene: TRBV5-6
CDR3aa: ASSAVQGEEGYT

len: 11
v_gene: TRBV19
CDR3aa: ASRGTGAYEQY

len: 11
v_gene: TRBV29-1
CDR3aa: SVMGQGAGEQY

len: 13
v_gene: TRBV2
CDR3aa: ASSGGLAGAGEQF

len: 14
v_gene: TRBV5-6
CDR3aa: ASSSRTGVIDTEAF

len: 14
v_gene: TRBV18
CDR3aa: ASSPMGTVNTGELF

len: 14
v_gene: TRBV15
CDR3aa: ATSRAGRTNTGELF

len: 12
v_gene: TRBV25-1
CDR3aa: ASSEQGAVDEQF

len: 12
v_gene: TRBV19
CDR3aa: ASSIALAGETQY

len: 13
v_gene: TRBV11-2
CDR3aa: ASSLENGQLSEQY

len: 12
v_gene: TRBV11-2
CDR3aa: ASSRISSGNTIY

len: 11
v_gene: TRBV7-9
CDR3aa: ASGYGDTGELF

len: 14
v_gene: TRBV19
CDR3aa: ASSIDTPGQGQPQH

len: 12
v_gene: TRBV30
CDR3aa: AYKRQGSSYEQY

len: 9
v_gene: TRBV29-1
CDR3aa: SVGDRVGYT

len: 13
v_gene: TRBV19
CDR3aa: ASSIGQWVDSPLH

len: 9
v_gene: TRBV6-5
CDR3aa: ASREGLVAF